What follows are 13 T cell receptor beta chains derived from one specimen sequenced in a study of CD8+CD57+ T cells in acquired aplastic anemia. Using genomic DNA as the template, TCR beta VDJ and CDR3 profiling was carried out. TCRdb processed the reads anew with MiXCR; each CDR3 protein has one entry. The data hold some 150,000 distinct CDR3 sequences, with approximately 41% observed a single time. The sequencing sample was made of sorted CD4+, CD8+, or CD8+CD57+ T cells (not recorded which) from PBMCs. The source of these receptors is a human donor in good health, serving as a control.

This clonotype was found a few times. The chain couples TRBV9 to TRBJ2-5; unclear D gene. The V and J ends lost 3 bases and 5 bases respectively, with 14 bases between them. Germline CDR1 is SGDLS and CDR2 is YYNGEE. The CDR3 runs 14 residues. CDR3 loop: CASSARILGETQYF. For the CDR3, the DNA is TGTGCCAGCAGCGCACGGATTCTTGGGGAGACCCAGTACTTC. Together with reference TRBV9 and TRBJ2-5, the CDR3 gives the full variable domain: DSGVTQTPKHLITATGQRVTLRCSPRSGDLSVYWYQQSLDQGLQFLIQYYNGEERAKGNILERFSAQQFPDLHSELNLSSLELGDSALYFCASSARILGETQYFGPGTRLLVL.

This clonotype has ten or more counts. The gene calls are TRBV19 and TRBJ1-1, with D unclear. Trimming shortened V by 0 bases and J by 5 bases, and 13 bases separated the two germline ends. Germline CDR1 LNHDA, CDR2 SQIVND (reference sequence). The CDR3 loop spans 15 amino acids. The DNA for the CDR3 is TGTGCCAGTAGTATAGATCCAAGGGTAGGGACTGAAGCTTTCTTT. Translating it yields CASSIDPRVGTEAFF.

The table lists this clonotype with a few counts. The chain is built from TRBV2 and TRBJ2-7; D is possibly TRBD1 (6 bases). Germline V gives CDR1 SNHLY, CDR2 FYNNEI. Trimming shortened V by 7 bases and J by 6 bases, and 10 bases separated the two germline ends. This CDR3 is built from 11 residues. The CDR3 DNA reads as TGTGCCAGCAAACTCAGGGGCGAGCAGTACTTC. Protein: CASKLRGEQYF.

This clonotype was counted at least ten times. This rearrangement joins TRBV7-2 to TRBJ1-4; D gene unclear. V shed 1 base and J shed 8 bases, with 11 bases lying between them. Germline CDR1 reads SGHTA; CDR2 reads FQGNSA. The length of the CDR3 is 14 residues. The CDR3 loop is CASSLVQPREKLFF. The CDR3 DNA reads TGTGCCAGCAGCTTAGTACAACCTAGGGAAAAACTGTTTTTT.

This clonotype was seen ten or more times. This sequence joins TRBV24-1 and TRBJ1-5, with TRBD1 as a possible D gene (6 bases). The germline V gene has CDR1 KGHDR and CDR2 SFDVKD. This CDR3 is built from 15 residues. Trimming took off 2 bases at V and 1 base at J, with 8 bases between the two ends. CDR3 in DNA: TGTGCCACCAGTGATTCGGGGACAAGCAATCAGCCCCAGCATTTT. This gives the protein CATSDSGTSNQPQHF.

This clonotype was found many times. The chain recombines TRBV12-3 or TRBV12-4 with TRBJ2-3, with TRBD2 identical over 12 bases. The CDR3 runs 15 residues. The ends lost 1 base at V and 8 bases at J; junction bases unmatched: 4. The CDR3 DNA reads TGTGCCAGCAGTTTAGGGCTAGCGGGAGGGATTACGCAGTATTTT. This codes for CASSLGLAGGITQYF.

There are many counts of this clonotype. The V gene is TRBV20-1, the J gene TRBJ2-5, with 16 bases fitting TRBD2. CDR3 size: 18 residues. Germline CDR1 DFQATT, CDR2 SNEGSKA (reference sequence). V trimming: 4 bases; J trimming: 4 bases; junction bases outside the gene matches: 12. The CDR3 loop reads CSATGLAGGLGRGETQYF. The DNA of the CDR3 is TGCAGTGCTACGGGACTAGCGGGAGGGCTCGGCAGGGGAGAGACCCAGTACTTC.

The CDR3 protein is CATSVGGAGGDYEQYF. The CDR3 DNA is TGTGCCACCAGTGTTGGCGGGGCAGGGGGGGACTACGAGCAGTACTTC. This sequence joins TRBV24-1 and TRBJ2-7; D assignment may be TRBD1 or TRBD2 (7 bases each). The CDR3 loop spans 16 amino acids. Trimming stripped 5 bases from V and 3 bases from J, with 19 bases between. Per the germline V gene, CDR1 is KGHDR and CDR2 is SFDVKD.

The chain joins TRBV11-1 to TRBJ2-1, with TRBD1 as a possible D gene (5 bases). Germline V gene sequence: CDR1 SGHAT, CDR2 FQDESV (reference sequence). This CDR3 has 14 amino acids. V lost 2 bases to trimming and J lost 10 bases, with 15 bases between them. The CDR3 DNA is TGTGCCAGCAGCTTAATCCAGGGAACCTACGAGCAGTTCTTC. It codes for CASSLIQGTYEQFF.

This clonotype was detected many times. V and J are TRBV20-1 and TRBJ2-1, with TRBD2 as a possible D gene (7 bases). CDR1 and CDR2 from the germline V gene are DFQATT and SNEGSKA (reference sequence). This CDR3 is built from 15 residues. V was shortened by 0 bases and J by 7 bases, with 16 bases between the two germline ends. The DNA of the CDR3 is TGCAGTGCTAGAGATGGTGGGGGGAGGGGGAATGAGCAGTTCTTC. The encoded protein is CSARDGGGRGNEQFF.

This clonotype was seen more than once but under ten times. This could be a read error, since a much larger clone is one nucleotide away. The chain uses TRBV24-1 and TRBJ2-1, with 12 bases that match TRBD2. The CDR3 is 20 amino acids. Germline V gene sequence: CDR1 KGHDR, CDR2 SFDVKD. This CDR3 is CATSDPTSGGDSSSHNEQFF. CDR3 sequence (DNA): TGTGCCACCAGTGACCCGACTAGCGGGGGAGACTCAAGCTCCCACAATGAGCAGTTCTTC.

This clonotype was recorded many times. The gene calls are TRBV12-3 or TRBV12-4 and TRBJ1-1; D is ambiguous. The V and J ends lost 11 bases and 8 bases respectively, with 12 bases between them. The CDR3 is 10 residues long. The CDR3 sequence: CAVGGEEAFF. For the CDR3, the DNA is TGTGCCGTCGGTGGGGAGGAAGCTTTCTTT.

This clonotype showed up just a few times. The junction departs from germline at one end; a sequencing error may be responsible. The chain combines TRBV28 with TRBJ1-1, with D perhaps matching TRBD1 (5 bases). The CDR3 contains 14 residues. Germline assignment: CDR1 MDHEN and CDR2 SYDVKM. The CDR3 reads CASSFEGRYLPAEF. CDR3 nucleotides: TGTGCCAGCAGTTTTGAGGGGCGTTACCTGCCGGCAGAGTTT.